Presented here are 21 T cell receptor beta chains from one specimen sequenced in a study of blood T cell repertoires in COVID-19. Here immunoSEQ multiplex PCR was the method, and the copy in TCRdb shows in-frame clones only, minus some. Of about 360,000 clones in the sample, approximately 89% were seen once. The sequenced sample consisted of PBMCs or T cells enriched from blood (not recorded which). These receptor sequences come from a man aged 35-49 years in a cohort exposed to, infected with or recovered from COVID-19 (not recorded which).

The V call is TRBV9, the J call TRBJ2-3; 9 positions agree with TRBD1. Germline CDR1 is SGDLS and CDR2 is YYNGEE. Trimming took 4 bases from V and 1 from J; bases not matched to a gene: 4. This CDR3 is 15 amino acids long. The DNA of the CDR3 is TGTGCCAGCAGCCCTCGGACAGGGGGCACAGATACGCAGTATTTT. Its protein is CASSPRTGGTDTQYF.

Turning to this clone: The same CDR3 can be traced to other DNA sequences in this sample. V and J are TRBV5-1 and TRBJ1-2, with D tentatively TRBD1 (5 bases). In germline, CDR1 is SGHRS, CDR2 YFSETQ. The V gene lost 2 bases and the J gene lost 0 bases, with 5 bases spanning the gap. This CDR3 contains 13 residues. The CDR3 DNA follows: TGCGCCAGCAGCTTAGGGGCTAACTATGGCTACACCTTC. It specifies CASSLGANYGYTF.

V and J are TRBV30 and TRBJ1-1, with D unclear. Germline CDR1 reads GTSNPN; CDR2 reads SVGIG (reference sequence). The V end was cut by 0 bases, the J end by 5 bases, with 7 bases between. CDR3 length: 12 residues. The CDR3, as DNA: TGTGCCTGGAGTGTGGCGAGGACTGAAGCTTTCTTT. It specifies CAWSVARTEAFF.

This clone appeared once. V and J are TRBV5-6 and TRBJ2-3; 14 bases fit TRBD2. Germline CDR1 is SGHDT and CDR2 is YYEEEE. This CDR3 spans 16 amino acids. The trim removed 4 bases at V and 3 bases at J, leaving 4 bases unmatched. The CDR3 nucleotides read TGTGCCAGCAGCCAAAGGACTAGCGGGAGGACAGATACGCAGTATTTT. Residues: CASSQRTSGRTDTQYF. Full variable domain (rest looked up from reference TRBV5-6 and TRBJ2-3): DAGVTQSPTHLIKTRGQQVTLRCSPKSGHDTVSWYQQALGQGPQFIFQYYEEEERQRGNFPDRFSGHQFPNYSSELNVNALLLGDSALYLCASSQRTSGRTDTQYFGPGTRLTVL.

This rearrangement joins TRBV11-2 to TRBJ2-1; D unclear. The CDR3 is made up of 16 amino acids. CDR1 and CDR2 (germline): SGHAT, FQNNGV. Trimming shortened V by 4 bases and J by 5 bases, and 18 bases separated the two germline ends. CDR3 nucleotide sequence: TGTGCCAGCAGCTCACGCACTATTTATACCGACAATGAGCAGTTCTTC. Its translation is CASSSRTIYTDNEQFF.

This clone appeared many times. The CDR3 sequence: CASSLASTGQGDEQFF. The CDR3 DNA is TGCGCCAGCAGCTTGGCCTCAACCGGACAGGGAGATGAGCAGTTCTTC. This chain uses TRBV5-1 with TRBJ2-1; TRBD1 matches at 8 bases. V shed 0 bases and J 8 bases; nucleotides not matched to a gene: 10. This CDR3 is 16 amino acids long. The germline V gene has CDR1 SGHRS and CDR2 YFSETQ.

The chain uses TRBV27 and TRBJ2-1; 7 positions match TRBD2. The CDR3 spans 17 residues. CDR1 and CDR2 (germline): MNHEY, SMNVEV (reference sequence). V trimming: 4 bases; J trimming: 0 bases; junction bases outside the gene matches: 9. Here the CDR3 reads CASSWVGGESSYNEQFF. CDR3 DNA sequence: TGTGCCAGCAGTTGGGTGGGGGGGGAAAGCTCCTACAATGAGCAGTTCTTC.

In its sample, this clone was seen once. This chain connects TRBV24-1 to TRBJ2-6, with D maybe TRBD2 (7 bases). V was trimmed by 7 bases and J by 0 bases, leaving 9 bases between them. CDR1 KGHDR and CDR2 SFDVKD come from the germline V gene. This CDR3 has 15 amino acids. The CDR3 is CATSGGRSGANVLTF. The CDR3 nucleotides read TGTGCCACCAGCGGGGGGCGCTCTGGGGCCAACGTCCTGACTTTC.

To note about this clone: Other DNA sequences of this sample code for an identical CDR3. The chain couples TRBV5-1 to TRBJ2-7; TRBD1 matches 7 bases. The germline gives CDR1 SGHRS, CDR2 YFSETQ. V shed 4 bases, J shed 3 bases, and the junction held 4 bases outside the gene matches. This CDR3 has 13 residues. The CDR3 sequence: CASSVTGVYEQYF. DNA of the CDR3: TGCGCCAGCAGCGTTACAGGGGTCTACGAGCAGTACTTC. The full variable domain, in which reference TRBV5-1 and TRBJ2-7 provide the parts outside the CDR3, is KAGVTQTPRYLIKTRGQQVTLSCSPISGHRSVSWYQQTPGQGLQFLFEYFSETQRNKGNFPGRFSGRQFSNSRSEMNVSTLELGDSALYLCASSVTGVYEQYFGPGTRLTVT.

This chain links TRBV4-1 with TRBJ1-5; TRBD1 might be the D (5 bases). Trimming shortened V by 1 base and J by 5 bases, and 9 bases separated the two germline ends. This CDR3 is built from 14 residues. Germline loops: CDR1 MGHRA, CDR2 YSYEKL. For the CDR3, the DNA is TGCGCCAGCAGCCAAGGGGGCCGGTATCAGCCCCAGCATTTT. Translation gives CASSQGGRYQPQHF.

V usage is TRBV10-3 and J usage is TRBJ2-7; TRBD1 agrees at 12 bases. The CDR3 is made up of 16 amino acids. V was clipped by 1 base and J by 9 bases; unmatched bases: 10. Germline V lookup: CDR1 ENHRY, CDR2 SYGVKD. The CDR3, as DNA: TGTGCCATCAGTGAGTGGGGGACAGGGGGCGCAAAGGGGCAGTACTTC. This codes for CAISEWGTGGAKGQYF.

V is TRBV19 and J is TRBJ1-3; D remains unclear. This CDR3 is built from 12 residues. Germline CDR1 reads LNHDA; CDR2 reads SQIVND (reference sequence). The DNA for the CDR3 is TGTGGAACGGGGTACTCTGGAAACACCATATATTTT. As protein: CGTGYSGNTIYF.

In this sample, this clone turned up once. The chain joins TRBV3-1 (or the pseudogene TRBV3-2) to TRBJ1-2; D remains unclear. The CDR3 spans 16 residues. In germline, CDR1 is LGHDT, CDR2 YNNKEL (reference sequence). Trimming removed 3 bases at V and 5 bases at J, with 19 bases between. CDR3 sequence reads: CASSQPGINHLYGYTF. The CDR3 DNA reads TGTGCCAGCAGCCAGCCCGGGATAAACCACCTTTATGGCTACACCTTC.

The gene calls are TRBV5-1 and TRBJ2-5, with D maybe TRBD2 (5 bases). Germline CDR1 reads SGHRS; CDR2 reads YFSETQ. Trimming removed 7 bases from V and 0 bases from J, with 13 bases in between. The CDR3 covers 14 residues. The CDR3, as DNA: TGCGCCAGCGGGTCGAGGGCGCACCAAGAGACCCAGTACTTC. Its protein product is CASGSRAHQETQYF. The full variable domain, with the rest looked up from reference TRBV5-1 and TRBJ2-5, is KAGVTQTPRYLIKTRGQQVTLSCSPISGHRSVSWYQQTPGQGLQFLFEYFSETQRNKGNFPGRFSGRQFSNSRSEMNVSTLELGDSALYLCASGSRAHQETQYFGPGTRLLVL.

The chain uses TRBV27 and TRBJ2-7, with D possibly TRBD1 on 7 matching bases. The CDR3 is made up of 11 amino acids. CDR1 MNHEY and CDR2 SMNVEV come from the germline V gene (reference sequence). The germline V and J ends were trimmed by 9 bases and 9 bases, with 15 bases remaining between them. The CDR3 bases are TGTGCCAGTGAGACAGGGCGGGGGCAGTACTTC. Protein sequence: CASETGRGQYF.

The gene calls are TRBV19 and TRBJ1-1; D gene uncertain. Germline lookup yields CDR1 LNHDA and CDR2 SQIVND (reference sequence). This CDR3 contains 16 residues. V lost 1 base and J 4 bases, leaving 16 bases between the germline ends. The CDR3 is CASSIGLVAVGTEAFF. In nucleotides, the CDR3 is TGTGCCAGTAGTATAGGTTTGGTCGCAGTTGGCACTGAAGCTTTCTTT.

The rearrangement uses TRBV29-1 and TRBJ1-2, with D uncertain. Trimming removed 4 bases from V and 8 bases from J, with 11 bases in between. This CDR3 has 11 residues. Germline-derived CDR1 and CDR2 are SQVTM and ANQGSEA. The CDR3 spells CSVVRTGGYTF. Here the CDR3 DNA reads TGCAGCGTTGTACGGACGGGAGGCTACACCTTC.

This clone was seen more than once but under ten times. The genes are TRBV7-8 and TRBJ1-6, with D possibly matching TRBD1 (6 bases). CDR1 is SGHVS, CDR2 FQNEAQ, per germline. V was pared by 3 bases and J by 7 bases, with 7 bases between. CDR3 length equals 13 residues. The CDR3 nucleotides are TGTGCCAGCAGCTTCGGACAGAATTCACCCCTCCACTTT. This codes for CASSFGQNSPLHF. Complete variable domain (other parts from reference TRBV7-8 and TRBJ1-6): GAGVSQSPRYKVAKRGQDVALRCDPISGHVSLFWYQQALGQGPEFLTYFQNEAQLDKSGLPSDRFFAERPEGSVSTLKIQRTQQEDSAVYLCASSFGQNSPLHFGNGTRLTVT.

This clone was seen once. The gene calls are TRBV15 and TRBJ2-1; TRBD2 might be the D (6 bases). This CDR3 is built from 17 residues. Trimming took off 0 bases at V and 1 base at J, with 13 bases between the two ends. The germline V gene has CDR1 LNHNV and CDR2 YYDKDF (reference sequence). The CDR3 nucleotides are TGTGCCACCAGCAGAGATCGGGCTAGCGTGTCCTACAATGAGCAGTTCTTC. It encodes CATSRDRASVSYNEQFF.

This clone was seen a handful of times. The CDR3 DNA reads TGTGCCTGGAGTGTACCCTACGGTCAGGTGCAGTACTTC. Translated, it gives CAWSVPYGQVQYF. The chain recombines TRBV30 with TRBJ2-7; no definite D call. The CDR3 length is 13 residues. Germline lookup yields CDR1 GTSNPN and CDR2 SVGIG (reference sequence). With 0 bases removed from V and 9 bases from J, the gap between germline ends came to 15 bases.

With regard to this clone: Within the sample, other DNA sequences also encode this same CDR3. The rearrangement joins TRBV19 to TRBJ2-7, with 8 bases lining up with TRBD1. The junction had 2 bases not matched to a gene; V was cut back by 4 bases and J by 3 bases. CDR3 length: 13 residues. Germline loops: CDR1 LNHDA, CDR2 SQIVND (reference sequence). CDR3: CASSTGTGYEQYF. As DNA, the CDR3 is TGTGCCAGTAGTACTGGGACAGGCTACGAGCAGTACTTC.